These 2 T cell receptor beta chains share one sample of origin, sequenced in a study of CD8 T cells in ankylosing spondylitis. Study results and caveats: A TCR beta motif made of several highly homologous variants seemed typical of ankylosing spondylitis blood.

Each CDR3 protein is one row after TCRdb ran MiXCR on the 5' RACE reads. There are about 500,000 distinct CDR3 sequences in the sample; 9.5% to 15% occur only once, and under 7.5% lies in the top ten. Their recognized antigens are unknown. The sample was blood, either unsorted or a sorted T cell fraction (not recorded which). These TCRs come from a male donor with ankylosing spondylitis.

This clonotype was observed a handful of times. This chain joins TRBV3-1 and TRBJ2-1; 7 nucleotides match TRBD2. CDR1 is LGHDT, CDR2 YNNKEL, per germline (reference sequence). J gave up 5 bases and V 4 bases, and 8 bases lay outside the gene matches. The CDR3 is made up of 15 amino acids. The CDR3 is CASSPAAGVHNEQFF. The CDR3 DNA is TGTGCCAGCAGCCCCGCCGCGGGAGTCCACAATGAGCAGTTCTTC.

The chain combines TRBV4-2 with TRBJ2-7; TRBD2 agrees at 7 bases. With V trimmed by 2 bases and J by 2 bases, 9 bases remained unmatched. The length of the CDR3 is 16 residues. Germline V lookup: CDR1 LGHNA, CDR2 YNFKEQ. CDR3: CASSQPLAESPYEQYF. CDR3 DNA sequence: TGTGCCAGCAGCCAACCCCTAGCGGAGTCACCCTACGAGCAGTACTTC.